The 25 T cell receptor beta chains below come from one sample, sequenced in a study of regulatory T cells in long-lasting Graves disease. Time point here: newly diagnosed GD, antithyroid drugs for less than 3 months. Isolated PBMC RNA provided the starting material for the TCR library. Through Arm-PCR of CDR3 regions and iRepertoire HTBI primers, TCR beta libraries were built. Via MiXCR, TCRdb re-called the multiplex PCR reads, giving one row per CDR3 protein. Among more than 400,000 distinct CDR3 sequences listed, roughly 15% were seen once. Separately, the same data were catalogued under a study of T cells in Graves' hyperthyroidism and ophthalmopathy.

The sequencing used peripheral blood mononuclear cells (PBMCs), collected at new diagnosis, from a patient treated with antithyroid drugs. The receptors were sampled from a middle-aged man with Graves disease.

In this sample, this clonotype turned up once. The V and J genes are TRBV20-1 and TRBJ2-7, with D perhaps being TRBD1 or TRBD2 (6 bases each). With 0 bases removed from V and 5 bases from J, the gap between germline ends came to 17 bases. This CDR3 comprises 15 residues. Per germline, CDR1 DFQATT and CDR2 SNEGSKA (reference sequence). The CDR3 spells CSAREGGTGSNEQYF. As DNA, the CDR3 is TGCAGTGCTAGAGAGGGGGGAACAGGGAGTAACGAGCAGTACTTC.

This clonotype was seen many times. V gene TRBV5-1 combines with J gene TRBJ1-1; 8 bases map to TRBD1. This CDR3 is 17 amino acids long. With 0 bases clipped from V and 5 bases from J, the junction kept 12 bases outside the gene matches. The V gene's germline CDR1 is SGHRS and CDR2 YFSETQ. CDR3 sequence: CASSLGGTGTLGTEAFF. CDR3 DNA sequence: TGCGCCAGCAGCTTGGGAGGGACAGGTACCCTGGGGACTGAAGCTTTCTTT.

This clonotype was recorded a few times. The J gene is TRBJ1-5, the V gene TRBV4-1; D perhaps matches TRBD1 (5 bases). Germline values: CDR1 MGHRA, CDR2 YSYEKL. CDR3 length: 17 amino acids. Trimming stripped 4 bases from V and 4 bases from J, with 20 bases between. This chain's CDR3 is CASSLHQPGPGNQPQHF. The CDR3, as DNA: TGCGCCAGCAGCCTGCATCAGCCGGGACCGGGGAATCAGCCCCAGCATTTT.

This clonotype has a handful of counts. Compared with germline, one end of the junction differs, possibly owing to a read error. Written as DNA, the CDR3 is TGCAGTGCTAGCCGGGACTTTTCCTACAATAAGCAGTTCTTC. This encodes CSASRDFSYNKQFF. This chain uses TRBV20-1 with TRBJ2-1; TRBD2 might be the D (6 bases). Germline V CDR1 and CDR2: DFQATT, SNEGSKA (reference sequence). The CDR3 is made up of 14 amino acids.

This clonotype appeared many times. V gene TRBV24-1 combines with J gene TRBJ2-2; 14 nucleotides align to TRBD2. This CDR3 region has 20 residues. Germline CDR1 and CDR2: KGHDR and SFDVKD. Trimming cost V 4 bases and J 0 bases; bases outside gene matches: 9. CDR3 residues: CATSDPGLAGGHTNTGELFF. The CDR3 DNA is TGTGCCACCAGTGACCCAGGACTAGCGGGAGGCCATACGAACACCGGGGAGCTGTTTTTT.

This clonotype has a count of ten or more. The V and J genes are TRBV9 and TRBJ2-5; either TRBD1 or TRBD2 may supply D (5 bases each). V lost 0 bases to trimming and J lost 5 bases, with 14 bases between them. CDR1 and CDR2 (germline): SGDLS, YYNGEE. The CDR3 extends over 15 amino acids. In nucleotides, the CDR3 is TGTGCCAGCAGCGTAGGGACTCAGGGATTGGAGACCCAGTACTTC. This translates into CASSVGTQGLETQYF.

This chain links TRBV19 with TRBJ1-5, with D possibly TRBD1 on 5 matching bases. This CDR3 region has 16 residues. Trimming stripped 6 bases from V and 0 bases from J, with 15 bases between. Germline-derived CDR1 and CDR2 are LNHDA and SQIVND (reference sequence). The CDR3 region is CASRLNQGRSNQPQHF. DNA for the CDR3: TGTGCCAGTAGACTCAACCAGGGACGTAGCAATCAGCCCCAGCATTTT.

This clonotype was counted at least ten times. The chain is built from TRBV20-1 and TRBJ2-1, with D unresolved. With 0 bases removed from V and 7 bases from J, the gap between germline ends came to 13 bases. The CDR3 is 14 residues long. Germline CDR1 DFQATT, CDR2 SNEGSKA (reference sequence). The CDR3 nucleotides read TGCAGTGCTAGAGATATTAGTCTGGGTAATGAGCAGTTCTTC. Translation gives CSARDISLGNEQFF.

Many counts were recorded for this clonotype. This rearrangement joins TRBV20-1 to TRBJ2-7; 8 nucleotides align to TRBD2. The CDR3 is 15 residues long. After removal of 0 bases from V and 3 bases from J, the junction contained 7 bases not matched to a gene. Germline loops: CDR1 DFQATT, CDR2 SNEGSKA (reference sequence). For the CDR3, the DNA is TGCAGTGCTAGAGATCAAGCGGGAGTTGGCTACGAGCAGTACTTC. Amino acid sequence: CSARDQAGVGYEQYF.

To note about this clonotype: At one end the junction does not follow the germline gene, possibly because of a read error. The genes are TRBV6-2 or TRBV6-3 and TRBJ1-2, with a possible D match to TRBD1 (5 bases). Germline CDR1 reads MNHEY; CDR2 reads SVGEGT. CDR3 size: 12 residues. CDR3 nucleotide sequence: TGCGCCAGATATGGGGGTAACTATGGCTACACCTTC. Protein product: CARYGGNYGYTF.

This clonotype was observed at least ten times. The rearrangement joins TRBV2 to TRBJ2-7; TRBD2 matches at 11 bases. V lost 4 bases to trimming and J lost 4 bases; unmatched junction nucleotides: 6. CDR1 and CDR2 (germline): SNHLY, FYNNEI. The CDR3 is made up of 15 amino acids. CDR3 loop: CASSASGTSGYEQYF. DNA for the CDR3: TGTGCCAGCAGTGCCTCCGGGACTAGCGGATACGAGCAGTACTTC. The entire variable domain, with the rest obtained from reference TRBV2 and TRBJ2-7, is as follows: EPEVTQTPSHQVTQMGQEVILRCVPISNHLYFYWYRQILGQKVEFLVSFYNNEISEKSEIFDDQFSVERPDGSNFTLKIRSTKLEDSAMYFCASSASGTSGYEQYFGPGTRLTVT.

This clonotype was observed many times. This chain joins TRBV7-2 and TRBJ2-2, with D possibly TRBD1 on 5 matching bases. This CDR3 has 15 residues. The germline V gene has CDR1 SGHTA and CDR2 FQGNSA. The germline V and J ends were trimmed by 2 bases and 4 bases, with 11 bases remaining between them. The CDR3 here is CASSLSQGSTGELFF. In DNA, the CDR3 is TGTGCCAGCAGCTTAAGCCAGGGAAGCACCGGGGAGCTGTTTTTT.

The rearrangement links TRBV29-1 to TRBJ2-7; TRBD2 matches 9 bases. Germline V CDR1 and CDR2: SQVTM, ANQGSEA. J lost 5 bases, V lost 6 bases, and 2 bases had no gene match. This CDR3 has 11 residues. CDR3 DNA: TGCAGCGTCCGCGGGAGGGACGAGCAGTACTTC. This codes for CSVRGRDEQYF.

In this sample, this clonotype turned up many times. V and J are TRBV18 and TRBJ2-1; 8 positions agree with TRBD2. This CDR3 comprises 14 residues. Losses at the gene ends were 6 bases for V and 9 bases for J; bases not matched to a gene: 10. CDR1 KGHSH and CDR2 LQKENI come from the germline V gene. This chain's CDR3 is CASSAGTSAGEQFF. The CDR3 nucleotides read TGTGCCAGCTCTGCCGGGACTAGTGCCGGTGAGCAGTTCTTC.

Notes on this clonotype: A much larger clone lies one base from this, so it may be a read error. The rearrangement links TRBV3-1 to TRBJ2-2; D is perhaps TRBD2 (5 bases). Germline CDR1 is LGHDT and CDR2 is YNNKEL (reference sequence). V was pared by 8 bases and J by 4 bases, with 20 bases between. This CDR3 spans 16 amino acids. In DNA, the CDR3 is TGTGCCAGCGGCTTGGGAGTCCCCGGTACCACCGGGGAGCTGTTTTTT. Its translation is CASGLGVPGTTGELFF.

For this clonotype: Its ends do not fully match the called genes, so a read error is possible. V usage is TRBV6-1 and J usage is TRBJ1-2; D is unclear. Per germline, CDR1 MNHNS and CDR2 SASEGT. CDR3 length: 14 residues. CDR3 residues: CAGSHGRTSDGYTF. CDR3 DNA: TGTGCCGGCAGTCACGGACGGACGTCGGATGGCTACACCTTC.

This clonotype came up a few times. The chain carries TRBV19 and TRBJ1-1, with D hard to call. Trimming pared 8 bases from V and 9 bases from J, leaving 13 bases between. The CDR3 length is 11 residues. CDR1 is LNHDA, CDR2 SQIVND, per germline (reference sequence). The CDR3 coding sequence is TGTGCCAGTCAAGTTGGGTTGAAAGCTTTCTTT. This codes for CASQVGLKAFF.

This clonotype was found many times. The chain recombines TRBV2 with TRBJ2-1; no reliable D call. Per germline, CDR1 SNHLY and CDR2 FYNNEI. The CDR3 is 14 amino acids. The V end was cut by 4 bases, the J end by 0 bases, with 7 bases between. The CDR3 coding sequence is TGTGCCAGCAGTGCGACGAGCTCCTACAATGAGCAGTTCTTC. This sequence encodes CASSATSSYNEQFF.

This clonotype has a count of ten or more. The chain combines TRBV5-1 with TRBJ1-6; D possibly corresponds to TRBD1 (5 bases). The CDR3 spans 14 residues. V lost 4 bases, J lost 6 bases, and 11 bases lay in between. Germline values: CDR1 SGHRS, CDR2 YFSETQ. The CDR3 sequence is CASSKGVVNSPLHF. The CDR3 DNA reads TGCGCCAGCAGCAAAGGGGTTGTTAATTCACCCCTCCACTTT. Full variable domain (outside the CDR3, taken from reference TRBV5-1 and TRBJ1-6): KAGVTQTPRYLIKTRGQQVTLSCSPISGHRSVSWYQQTPGQGLQFLFEYFSETQRNKGNFPGRFSGRQFSNSRSEMNVSTLELGDSALYLCASSKGVVNSPLHFGNGTRLTVT.

This clonotype has at least ten counts. This chain uses TRBV5-1 with TRBJ2-1, with 11 bases identical to TRBD2. The CDR3 length is 13 residues. Per the germline V gene, CDR1 is SGHRS and CDR2 is YFSETQ. Unmatched junction bases numbered 4, after V lost 6 bases and J lost 8 bases. The chain's CDR3 is CASNLAGGDEQFF. CDR3 DNA sequence: TGCGCCAGCAACCTAGCGGGAGGCGATGAGCAGTTCTTC.

The chain recombines TRBV5-1 with TRBJ1-1; 10 bases match TRBD1. This CDR3 has 14 residues. The V segment lost 4 bases and the J segment 8 bases; nucleotides outside the gene matches: 8. CDR1 SGHRS and CDR2 YFSETQ come from the germline V gene. The CDR3 here is CASSPTGQGSEAFF. The CDR3 coding sequence is TGCGCCAGCAGCCCTACGGGACAGGGGTCCGAAGCTTTCTTT.

This clonotype was recorded many times. This sequence joins TRBV7-9 and TRBJ2-1; TRBD2 matches at 8 bases. Losses at the gene ends were 5 bases for V and 1 base for J; bases not matched to a gene: 4. Germline V gives CDR1 SEHNR, CDR2 FQNEAQ (reference sequence). The CDR3 is made up of 15 amino acids. Here the CDR3 reads CASSLSGGSYNEQFF. In DNA, the CDR3 is TGTGCCAGCAGCCTCAGCGGGGGTTCCTACAATGAGCAGTTCTTC.

This clonotype has just a few counts. The chain employs TRBV27 and TRBJ2-1; 8 bases map to TRBD2. V shed 5 bases, J shed 0 bases, and the junction held 3 bases outside the gene matches. The germline gives CDR1 MNHEY, CDR2 SMNVEV (reference sequence). The CDR3 spans 15 residues. The CDR3 loop reads CASSNGRGSYNEQFF. The CDR3 DNA reads as TGTGCCAGCAGTAACGGGAGGGGCTCCTACAATGAGCAGTTCTTC.

This clonotype was picked up a small number of times. The chain uses TRBV24-1 and TRBJ2-3, with 12 bases that match TRBD1. The CDR3 runs 17 residues. Trimming removed 1 base from V and 5 bases from J; junction bases left unmatched: 6. Germline values: CDR1 KGHDR, CDR2 SFDVKD. CDR3 bases: TGTGCCACCAGTGATTTAGGGACAGGGGGCGGGTTAGATACGCAGTATTTT. The encoded protein is CATSDLGTGGGLDTQYF.

This clonotype was detected ten times or more. This sequence joins TRBV28 and TRBJ2-6; D gene ambiguous. Germline-derived CDR1 and CDR2 are MDHEN and SYDVKM. CDR3 length: 15 residues. Trimming left V 3 bases short and J 3 bases short, with 9 bases between. Here the CDR3 DNA reads TGTGCCAGCAGTTTTAAGGTTGATGGGGCCAACGTCCTGACTTTC. Protein sequence: CASSFKVDGANVLTF.